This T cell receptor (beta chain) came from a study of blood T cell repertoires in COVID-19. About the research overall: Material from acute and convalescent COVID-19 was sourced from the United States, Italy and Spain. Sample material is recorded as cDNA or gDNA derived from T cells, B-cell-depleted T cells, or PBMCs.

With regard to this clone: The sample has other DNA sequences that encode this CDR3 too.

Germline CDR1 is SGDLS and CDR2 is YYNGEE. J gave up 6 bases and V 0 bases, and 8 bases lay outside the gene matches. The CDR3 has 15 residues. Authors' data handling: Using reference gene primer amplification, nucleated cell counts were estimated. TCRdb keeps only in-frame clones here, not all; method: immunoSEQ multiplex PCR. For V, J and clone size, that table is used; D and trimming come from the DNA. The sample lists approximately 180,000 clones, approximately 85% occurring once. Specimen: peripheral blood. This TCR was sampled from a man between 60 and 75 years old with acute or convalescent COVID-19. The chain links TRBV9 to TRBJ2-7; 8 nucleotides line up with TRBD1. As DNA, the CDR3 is TGTGCCAGCAGCGTAGCCGGGACAGGCGGCTCCGAGCAGTACTTC. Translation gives CASSVAGTGGSEQYF.